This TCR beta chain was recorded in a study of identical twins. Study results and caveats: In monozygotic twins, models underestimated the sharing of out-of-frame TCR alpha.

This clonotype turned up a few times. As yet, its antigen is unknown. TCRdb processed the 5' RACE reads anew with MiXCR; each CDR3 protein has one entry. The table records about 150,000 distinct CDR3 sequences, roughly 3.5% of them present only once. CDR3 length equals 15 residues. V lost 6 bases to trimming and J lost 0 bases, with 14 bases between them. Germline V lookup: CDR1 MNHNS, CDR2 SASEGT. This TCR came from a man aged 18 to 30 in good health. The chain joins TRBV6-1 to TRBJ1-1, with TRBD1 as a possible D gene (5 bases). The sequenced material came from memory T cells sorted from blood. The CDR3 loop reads CASRAGGRVNTEAFF. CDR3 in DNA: TGTGCCAGCAGAGCCGGGGGGAGGGTGAACACTGAAGCTTTCTTT.